A selection of T cell receptor beta chains follows, all from one sample in a study of shared clonotypes between healthy human individuals. The table came from immunoSEQ multiplex PCR; TCRdb's copy has only in-frame clones and leaves some out. The data show about 110,000 clones, approximately 70% seen once. Material: memory CD8+ T cells sorted from blood. These receptors were obtained from a woman aged 30 to 39 in good health. CDR3s include the opening cysteine and the closing phenylalanine or tryptophan. The D gene is left open where the match is weak. Where a row states a size, it is once, few, many or the class of an expanded clone; other rows omit it.

-	TRBV2	TRBJ2-7	TRBD2	CASSEAVGGAYEQYF	TGTGCCAGCAGTGAAGCCGTGGGAGGGGCGTACGAGCAGTACTTC
few	TRBV27	TRBJ1-5	-	CASGLAGNQPQHF	TGTGCCAGCGGCCTTGCGGGCAATCAGCCCCAGCATTTT
-	TRBV7-6	TRBJ1-1	-	CASSLRQAGPVNTEAFF	TGTGCCAGCAGCTTAAGACAGGCTGGCCCGGTGAACACTGAAGCTTTCTTT
-	TRBV11-2	TRBJ2-5	TRBD2	CASSLGPKRDQYF	TGTGCCAGCAGCTTAGGGCCCAAGCGGGACCAGTACTTC
many	TRBV5-4	TRBJ2-3	-	CASSRSTDTQYF	TGTGCCAGCAGCCGTTCTACAGATACGCAGTATTTT
-	TRBV20-1	TRBJ1-1	-	CSARGRRAFF	TGCAGTGCTAGAGGCAGAAGGGCTTTCTTT
-	TRBV6-4	TRBJ2-2	-	CASSDGQNTGELFF	TGTGCCAGCAGTGACGGACAGAACACCGGGGAGCTGTTTTTT
-	TRBV5-1	TRBJ1-1	-	CASSFGGTPNTEAFF	TGCGCCAGCAGCTTCGGAGGGACGCCGAACACTGAAGCTTTCTTT
-	TRBV19	TRBJ2-7	TRBD1	CASETGTGSGEQYF	TGTGCCAGTGAGACCGGGACAGGGTCCGGCGAGCAGTACTTC
-	TRBV6-4	TRBJ2-1	TRBD2	CASSDHPLTSFSFNEQFF	TGTGCCAGCAGTGACCACCCATTGACTAGCTTCTCTTTTAATGAGCAGTTCTTC
-	TRBV7-8	TRBJ1-2	-	CASSLVPGYGYTF	TGTGCCAGCAGCTTAGTCCCTGGGTATGGCTACACCTTC
few	TRBV11-2	TRBJ2-7	-	CASSLVGSAEYF	TGTGCCAGCAGCTTAGTGGGGAGCGCCGAGTACTTC
-	TRBV21-1	TRBJ2-4	-	CASSKVGLTKNIQYF	TGTGCCAGCAGCAAAGTGGGACTTACCAAAAACATTCAGTACTTC
many	TRBV28	TRBJ1-2	TRBD1	CASRDRGALRIYGYTF	TGTGCCAGCAGAGACAGGGGCGCTTTACGGATCTATGGCTACACCTTC
-	TRBV27	TRBJ2-1	TRBD1	CASSHGTVYNEQFF	TGTGCCAGCAGCCACGGGACAGTGTACAATGAGCAGTTCTTC
-	TRBV11-2	TRBJ2-1	TRBD2	CASSLGGLAVNEQFF	TGTGCCAGCAGCTTAGGAGGACTAGCGGTCAATGAGCAGTTCTTC
once	TRBV27	TRBJ2-5	-	CASSTLGVGETQYF	TGTGCCAGCAGTACCCTGGGAGTAGGGGAGACCCAGTACTTC
few	TRBV6-4	TRBJ1-2	-	CASQARGLHGYTF	TGTGCCAGCCAGGCCCGGGGCTTACACGGCTACACCTTC
once	TRBV19	TRBJ1-5	-	CASSIQHYSNQPQHF	TGTGCCAGTAGTATACAACACTATAGCAATCAGCCCCAGCATTTT
few	TRBV5-8	TRBJ2-2	-	CASSLTNTGELFF	TGTGCCAGCAGCTTGACGAACACCGGGGAGCTGTTTTTT
-	TRBV28	TRBJ2-5	TRBD1	CASSLWVSGGQAQYF	TGTGCCAGCAGTTTATGGGTTTCAGGGGGACAGGCCCAGTACTTC
-	TRBV7-2	TRBJ2-3	TRBD1	CASSLAGGGIIADTQYF	TGTGCCAGCAGCTTGGCAGGGGGCGGGATTATTGCGGATACGCAGTATTTT
many	TRBV6-4	TRBJ2-1	-	CASSEFVASNEQFF	TGTGCCAGCAGTGAATTCGTAGCCTCCAATGAGCAGTTCTTC
-	TRBV19	TRBJ1-5	-	CASSIDLLGGSDQPQHF	TGTGCCAGTAGTATAGATCTATTGGGGGGTTCGGATCAGCCCCAGCATTTT
-	TRBV6-1	TRBJ2-7	TRBD1	CASSEGTGFSYEQYF	TGTGCCAGCAGTGAAGGGACAGGGTTCTCCTACGAGCAGTACTTC
-	TRBV2	TRBJ2-1	-	CASSPGTRSSYNEQFF	TGTGCCAGCAGTCCCGGGACGCGAAGCTCCTACAATGAGCAGTTCTTC
few	TRBV13	TRBJ2-7	TRBD1	CASSLETGARYEQYF	TGTGCCAGCAGCTTAGAGACAGGGGCACGATACGAGCAGTACTTC
-	TRBV29-1	TRBJ1-4	-	CSVQGFDEKLFF	TGCAGCGTACAGGGTTTTGATGAAAAACTGTTTTTT
once	TRBV5-1	TRBJ2-1	-	CASSEKYNEQFF	TGCGCCAGCAGCGAGAAGTACAATGAGCAGTTCTTC
-	TRBV23-1	TRBJ2-7	TRBD2	CASSQTGTSGRNEQYF	TGCGCCAGCAGTCAAACCGGGACTAGCGGGAGGAACGAGCAGTACTTC
-	TRBV4-2	TRBJ2-7	TRBD2	CASSPATSGNWQYF	TGTGCCAGCAGCCCGGCTACTAGCGGGAACTGGCAGTACTTC
-	TRBV5-1	TRBJ2-7	-	CASSKRQGPYEQYF	TGCGCCAGCAGCAAAAGGCAGGGACCCTACGAGCAGTACTTC
once	TRBV9	TRBJ1-2	-	CASSGGTGQYYGYTF	TGTGCCAGCAGCGGAGGAACGGGACAATACTATGGCTACACCTTC
-	TRBV21-1	TRBJ2-2	-	CASSKSGELFF	TGTGCCAGCAGCAAATCAGGGGAGCTGTTTTTT
-	TRBV5-1	TRBJ2-5	-	CASSLARETQYF	TGCGCCAGCAGCTTGGCCAGGGAGACCCAGTACTTC